The TCR beta chain under discussion was sequenced for a study of T cell repertoires in ileal Crohn's disease (dated by TCRdb to the late 2010s). A note on the overall study: The median duration of disease was approximately 7.9 years, and at the time of surgery 30% to 35% of patients were active smokers. All patients had surgery for a complication: stricturing disease in around 61% and penetrating disease in 39%. Roughly half of the patients were given postoperative therapy, with some 17 on anti-TNF agents and 10 to 12 on thiopurines. Biopsies taken from the inflamed portion of the ileum in the surgical resection specimen were designated as M0 samples. For commercial TCRB immunosequencing, 400 to 550 nanograms of biopsy DNA were submitted for each sample. TCR repertoire analysis was done in 45 to 65 Crohn's disease patients from a prospective multicentre cohort. The study ran alongside a multicentre cohort designed to identify predictors of early endoscopic recurrence after ileocolonic resection. Endoscopic postoperative recurrence was defined by a Rutgeerts score above i0. A total of around 150 mucosal samples from about 50 patients were sequenced, with samples obtained at several locations on the surgical specimen and at postoperative endoscopy. Results and caveats for the whole study, not just this receptor: Endoscopic recurrence was found to be associated with higher high-frequency clone percentages at surgery, and recurrence was observed in all patients with clonality above 26.8% (18/57). A significantly higher proportion of clonal expansions was observed in active smokers at surgery than in non-smokers (about 25% vs 18%, p=0.02). More high-frequency clones were carried by sorted CD8 T cells than by CD4 T cells, suggesting that mucosal expansions were mainly CD8. Only a subgroup of patients, of unstated size, had their mucosal CD4 and CD8 T cells sorted and sequenced.

The CDR3 covers 15 residues, taking in both the cysteine and the phenylalanine. Only the CDR3 part of the read is kept: 45 bases, read in frame from the first base. The junction shows trimming of 5 bases on V and 3 bases on J, and the gene matches do not reach 10 bases of it. The germline V gene yields SGHAT for CDR1 and FQNNGV for CDR2. Library prep was done by the immunoSEQ multiplex PCR assay. Adaptive Biotechnology amplified the CDR3 regions from genomic DNA with a two-step multiplex PCR designed to control amplification bias. Primers for every V and J gene segment were used in the first PCR, and barcodes and Illumina adapters were added in the second PCR. CDR3 libraries were sequenced using an Illumina instrument. Under the source paper's analysis protocol: Vendor-provided pipelines were combined with custom analysis of raw data in R/Bioconductor under R version 3.3.0. Clonality, ranging from 0 to 1, was calculated as the inverse of the normalised Shannon entropy of all productive clones. High-frequency clones were defined as the repertoire share of the top 100 clones, retaining only clones passing a 95% confidence test. Overlap between samples was measured with the Morisita-Horn index, while repertoire diversity was measured with the Simpson index. TCRdb limited this immuneACCESS table to in-frame rearrangements with V and J called. A share of clones is missing; checked studies link under half to unresolved V genes, and the rest is unexplained. V and J calls and clone size follow that table, whereas D and trimming were derived from the DNA. The sample table records about 5,500 clones; approximately 80% of these occur just once. The ten largest clonotypes hold roughly 40% of the sample.

The intended sense of this specimen's time point label: inflamed ileum from the surgical specimen. Adults with ileal or ileocolonic Crohn's disease for whom ileocolonic resection was indicated were considered eligible. Whole ileal mucosal biopsies were kept frozen at -80 degrees C prior to DNA extraction. Genomic DNA was extracted from frozen whole biopsies using a TRizol-based method and was quantified with a NanoDrop 2000 spectrophotometer. With regard to this clone: It has no known antigen specificity. Base qualities are not recorded, but no much larger clone differs from it by a single base.

In this chain, TRBV11-2 is recombined with TRBJ2-7; TRBD1 matches 7 bases in the middle. The source of this sequence is an adult with Crohn's disease. Source material: ileal tissue. The DNA sequence is as follows: TGTGCCAGCAGCCGCGCGACAGGGTGGAACTACGAGCAGTACTTC. Translated, this gives CASSRATGWNYEQYF.